One and the same sample provided the 3 T cell receptor beta chains below, sequenced in a study of memory CD4+ T cells and cytomegalovirus serostatus. Single viable CD3+CD4+CD8-CD45RO+ cells were sorted as the memory CD4+ T cells. Some clones are missing from TCRdb's copy, which holds only in-frame ones; the method was immunoSEQ multiplex PCR. The sample includes 85,000 to 100,000 clones, 80% of them seen just once. What was sequenced was memory CD4+ T cells from blood. The receptors derive from an adult in good health and CMV-seropositive.

The chain has TRBV5-1 and TRBJ1-5; 10 nucleotides line up with TRBD1. The CDR3 contains 15 residues. CDR1 SGHRS and CDR2 YFSETQ come from the germline V gene. V shed 0 bases and J 7 bases; nucleotides not matched to a gene: 4. Here the CDR3 DNA reads TGCGCCAGCAGCTTGGTGACAGGGGGCGGACAGCCCCAGCATTTT. It codes for CASSLVTGGGQPQHF.

This chain joins TRBV21-1 and TRBJ2-1; the table assigns TRBD2, which was not confirmed against the DNA. TRBV21-1 is a listed pseudogene. The CDR3 covers 14 residues. The CDR3 reads CASSMEGRKGEQFF. CDR3 in DNA: TGTGCCAGCAGCATGGAGGGGAGGAAAGGTGAGCAGTTCTTC.

This clone was seen just once. The J gene is TRBJ1-4, the V gene TRBV7-9, with D unresolved. The CDR3 totals 15 residues. The germline gives CDR1 SEHNR, CDR2 FQNEAQ (reference sequence). V was trimmed by 1 base and J by 8 bases, leaving 14 bases between them. DNA of the CDR3: TGTGCCAGCAGCTTAGGGGCCCTGACCCACGAAAAACTGTTTTTT. This encodes CASSLGALTHEKLFF.